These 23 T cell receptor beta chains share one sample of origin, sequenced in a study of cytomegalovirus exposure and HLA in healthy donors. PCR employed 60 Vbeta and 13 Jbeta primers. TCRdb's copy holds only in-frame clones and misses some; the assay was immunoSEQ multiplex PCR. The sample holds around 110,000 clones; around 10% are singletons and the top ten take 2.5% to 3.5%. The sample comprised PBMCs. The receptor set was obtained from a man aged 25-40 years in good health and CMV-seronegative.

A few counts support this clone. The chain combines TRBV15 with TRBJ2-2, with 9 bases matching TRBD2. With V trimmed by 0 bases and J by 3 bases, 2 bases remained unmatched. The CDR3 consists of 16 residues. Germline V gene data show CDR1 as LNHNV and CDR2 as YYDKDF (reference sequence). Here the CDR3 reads CATSRERGGDTGELFF. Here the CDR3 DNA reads TGTGCCACCAGCAGAGAGCGGGGGGGCGACACCGGGGAGCTGTTTTTT. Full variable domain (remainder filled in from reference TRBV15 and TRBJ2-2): DAMVIQNPRYQVTQFGKPVTLSCSQTLNHNVMYWYQQKSSQAPKLLFHYYDKDFNNEADTPDNFQSRRPNTSFCFLDIRSPGLGDTAMYLCATSRERGGDTGELFFGEGSRLTVL.

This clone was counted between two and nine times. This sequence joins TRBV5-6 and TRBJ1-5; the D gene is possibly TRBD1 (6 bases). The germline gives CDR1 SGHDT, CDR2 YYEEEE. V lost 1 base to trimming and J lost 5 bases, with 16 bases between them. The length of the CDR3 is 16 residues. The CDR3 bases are TGTGCCAGCAGCTTGCTCAGGGGTCCCAATCATCAGCCCCAGCATTTT. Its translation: CASSLLRGPNHQPQHF.

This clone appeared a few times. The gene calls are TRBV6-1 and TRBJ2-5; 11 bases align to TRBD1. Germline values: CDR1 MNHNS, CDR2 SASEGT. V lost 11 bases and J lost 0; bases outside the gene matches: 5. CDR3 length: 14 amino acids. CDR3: CAGRDRGYQETQYF. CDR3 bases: TGTGCCGGCCGGGACAGGGGGTACCAAGAGACCCAGTACTTC.

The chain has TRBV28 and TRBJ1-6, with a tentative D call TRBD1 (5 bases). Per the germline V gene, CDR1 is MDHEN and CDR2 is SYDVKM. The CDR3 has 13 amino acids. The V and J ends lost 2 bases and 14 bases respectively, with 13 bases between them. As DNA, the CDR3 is TGTGCCAGCAGTTTAAGGCAGGGTCTGGCCCTCCACTTT. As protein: CASSLRQGLALHF.

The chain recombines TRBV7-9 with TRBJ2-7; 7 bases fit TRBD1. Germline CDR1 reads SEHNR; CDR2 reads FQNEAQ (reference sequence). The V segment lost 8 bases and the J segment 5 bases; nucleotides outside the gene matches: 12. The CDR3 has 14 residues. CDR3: CASSRPGQRNEQYF. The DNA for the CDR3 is TGTGCCAGCTCCCGGCCGGGACAGCGAAACGAGCAGTACTTC.

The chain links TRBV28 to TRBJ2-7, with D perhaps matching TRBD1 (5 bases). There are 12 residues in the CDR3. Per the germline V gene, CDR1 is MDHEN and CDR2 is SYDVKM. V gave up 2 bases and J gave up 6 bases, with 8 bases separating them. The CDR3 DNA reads TGTGCCAGCAGTTTAAAGGGGCTCGAGCAGTACTTC. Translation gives CASSLKGLEQYF.

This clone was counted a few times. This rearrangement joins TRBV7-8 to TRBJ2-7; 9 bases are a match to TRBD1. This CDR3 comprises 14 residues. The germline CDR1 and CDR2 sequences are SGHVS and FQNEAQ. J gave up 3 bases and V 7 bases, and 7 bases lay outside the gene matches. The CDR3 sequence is CASNRPGQGYEQYF. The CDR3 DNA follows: TGTGCCAGCAACCGGCCGGGACAGGGCTACGAGCAGTACTTC.

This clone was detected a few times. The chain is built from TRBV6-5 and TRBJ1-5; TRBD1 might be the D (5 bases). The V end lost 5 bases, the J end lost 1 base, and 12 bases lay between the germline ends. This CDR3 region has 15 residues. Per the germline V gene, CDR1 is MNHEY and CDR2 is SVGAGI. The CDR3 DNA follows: TGTGCCAGCAGTCCGGGACTGTCAAGCAATCAGCCCCAGCATTTT. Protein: CASSPGLSSNQPQHF.

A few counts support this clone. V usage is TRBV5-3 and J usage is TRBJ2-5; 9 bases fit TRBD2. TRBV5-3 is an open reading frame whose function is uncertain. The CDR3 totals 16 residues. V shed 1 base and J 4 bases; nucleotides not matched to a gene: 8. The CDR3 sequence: CARSLNRLAGRETQYF. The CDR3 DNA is TGTGCCAGAAGCTTGAATCGGCTAGCGGGGCGAGAGACCCAGTACTTC.

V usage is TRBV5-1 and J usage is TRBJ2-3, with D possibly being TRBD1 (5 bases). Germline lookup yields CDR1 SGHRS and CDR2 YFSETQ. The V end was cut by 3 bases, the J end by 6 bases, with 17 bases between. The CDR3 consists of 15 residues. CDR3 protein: CASSSRSLGHDTQYF. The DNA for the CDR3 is TGCGCCAGCAGCTCCCGGTCGTTGGGGCACGATACGCAGTATTTT.

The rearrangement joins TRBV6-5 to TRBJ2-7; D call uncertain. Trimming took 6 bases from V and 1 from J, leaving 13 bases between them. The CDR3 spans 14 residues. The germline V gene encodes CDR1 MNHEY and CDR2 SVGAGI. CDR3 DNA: TGTGCCAGCAGAACGGCGGCGGAATCCTACGAGCAGTACTTC. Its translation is CASRTAAESYEQYF.

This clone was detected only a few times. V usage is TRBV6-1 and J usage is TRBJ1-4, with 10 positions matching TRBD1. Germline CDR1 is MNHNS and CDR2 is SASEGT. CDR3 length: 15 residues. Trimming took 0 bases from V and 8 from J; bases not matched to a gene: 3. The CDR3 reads CASSEAGQGTEKLFF. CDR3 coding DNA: TGTGCCAGCAGTGAAGCGGGACAGGGGACCGAAAAACTGTTTTTT.

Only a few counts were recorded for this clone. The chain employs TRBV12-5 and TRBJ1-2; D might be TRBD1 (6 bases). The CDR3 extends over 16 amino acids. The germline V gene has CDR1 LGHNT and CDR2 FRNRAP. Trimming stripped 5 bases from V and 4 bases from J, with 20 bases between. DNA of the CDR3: TGTGCTAGTGGTGCTGCTGGAGGACAGAGCTTCTATGGCTACACCTTC. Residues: CASGAAGGQSFYGYTF.

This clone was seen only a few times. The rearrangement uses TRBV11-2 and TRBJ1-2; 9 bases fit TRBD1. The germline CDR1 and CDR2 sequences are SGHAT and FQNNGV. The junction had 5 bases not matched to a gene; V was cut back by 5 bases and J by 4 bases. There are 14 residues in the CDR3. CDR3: CASSPRDRVYGYTF. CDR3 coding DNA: TGTGCCAGCAGCCCCCGGGACAGGGTCTATGGCTACACCTTC.

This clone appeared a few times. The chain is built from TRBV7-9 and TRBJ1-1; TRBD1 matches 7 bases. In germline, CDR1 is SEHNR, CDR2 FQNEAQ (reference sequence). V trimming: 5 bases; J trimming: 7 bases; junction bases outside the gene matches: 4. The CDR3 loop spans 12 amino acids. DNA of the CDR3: TGTGCCAGCAGCCTAGGGGGCGGTGAAGCTTTCTTT. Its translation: CASSLGGGEAFF.

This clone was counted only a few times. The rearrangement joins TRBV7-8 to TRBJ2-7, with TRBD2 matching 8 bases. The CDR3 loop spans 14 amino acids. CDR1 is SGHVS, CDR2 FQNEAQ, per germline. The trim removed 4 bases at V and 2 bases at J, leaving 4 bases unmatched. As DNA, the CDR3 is TGTGCCAGCAGCTCGGGACTAGGGGCCTACGAGCAGTACTTC. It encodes CASSSGLGAYEQYF.

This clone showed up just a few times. This CDR3 reads CASSFYGSETDTQYF. The CDR3 DNA reads as TGCGCCAGCAGCTTCTACGGGAGTGAGACAGATACGCAGTATTTT. J is TRBJ2-3 and V is TRBV5-1; D is possibly TRBD2 (6 bases). Trimming took off 2 bases at V and 3 bases at J, with 13 bases between the two ends. The CDR3 is 15 residues long. Germline V CDR1 and CDR2: SGHRS, YFSETQ.

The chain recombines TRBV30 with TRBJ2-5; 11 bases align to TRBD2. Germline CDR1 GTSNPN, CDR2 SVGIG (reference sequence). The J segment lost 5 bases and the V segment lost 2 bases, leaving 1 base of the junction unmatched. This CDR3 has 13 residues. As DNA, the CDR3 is TGTGCCTGGAGTCGGACTAGCGGGGAGACCCAGTACTTC. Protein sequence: CAWSRTSGETQYF.

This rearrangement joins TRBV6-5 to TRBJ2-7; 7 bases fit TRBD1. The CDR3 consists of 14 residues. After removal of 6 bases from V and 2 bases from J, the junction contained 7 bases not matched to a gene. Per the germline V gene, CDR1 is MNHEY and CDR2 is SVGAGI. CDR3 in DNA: TGTGCCAGCAGCAGGACCGGGACAGCCTACGAGCAGTACTTC. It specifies CASSRTGTAYEQYF.

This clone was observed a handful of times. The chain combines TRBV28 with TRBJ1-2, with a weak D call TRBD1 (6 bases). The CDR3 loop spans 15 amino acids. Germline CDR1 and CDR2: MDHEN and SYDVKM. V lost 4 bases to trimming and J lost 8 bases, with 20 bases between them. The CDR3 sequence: CASSSNNRASEGYTF. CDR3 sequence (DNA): TGTGCCAGCAGTTCCAATAACAGGGCTTCGGAGGGCTACACCTTC.

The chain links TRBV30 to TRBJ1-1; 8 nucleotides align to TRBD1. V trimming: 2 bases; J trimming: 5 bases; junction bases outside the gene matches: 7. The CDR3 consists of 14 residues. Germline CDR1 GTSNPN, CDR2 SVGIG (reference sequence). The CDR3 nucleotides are TGTGCCTGGAGTTCTACAGGGGGTTGGACTGAAGCTTTCTTT. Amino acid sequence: CAWSSTGGWTEAFF.

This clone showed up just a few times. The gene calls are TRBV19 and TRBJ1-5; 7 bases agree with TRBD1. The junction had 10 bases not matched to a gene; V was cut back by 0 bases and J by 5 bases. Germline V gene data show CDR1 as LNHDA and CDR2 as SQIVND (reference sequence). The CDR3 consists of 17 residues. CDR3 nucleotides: TGTGCCAGTAGTATAGAAAACAGGGGTATGGTGGATCAGCCCCAGCATTTT. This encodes CASSIENRGMVDQPQHF.

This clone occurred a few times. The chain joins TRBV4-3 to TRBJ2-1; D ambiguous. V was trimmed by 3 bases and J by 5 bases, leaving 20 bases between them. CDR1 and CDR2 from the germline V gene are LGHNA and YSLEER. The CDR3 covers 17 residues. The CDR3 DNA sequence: TGCGCCAGCAGCCAGGCGTCAGCGAAGGTCGCCAACAATGAGCAGTTCTTC. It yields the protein CASSQASAKVANNEQFF.